Listed below are T cell receptor beta chains from one sample, sequenced in a study of cytomegalovirus exposure and HLA in healthy donors. The method was immunoSEQ multiplex PCR; TCRdb's version includes in-frame clones alone and lacks a portion of them. The sample yields just under 95,000 clones, 84% seen once. The specimen was PBMCs. The source is a woman under 30 in good health and CMV-seropositive. Each CDR3 is given with its conserved first and last residue. The D gene is left open where the match is weak. Size tells how often a clone was seen (once, few, many) or the class of an expanded clone, and some rows leave it out.

V,J,D,size,CDR3,DNA
TRBV30,TRBJ2-1,NA,NA,CAWRRGLFTQVRGNEQFF,TGTGCCTGGAGGAGGGGGTTATTTACTCAAGTGAGGGGCAATGAGCAGTTCTTC
TRBV28,TRBJ1-2,TRBD1,NA,CASQGQGFGYTF,TGTGCCAGCCAGGGACAGGGGTTTGGCTACACCTTC
TRBV5-5,TRBJ2-7,TRBD1,NA,CASSLGPRDSYEQYF,TGTGCCAGCAGCTTGGGGCCCAGGGACAGCTACGAGCAGTACTTC
TRBV5-8,TRBJ1-2,NA,NA,CASSRRSVSVSHSRGYTF,TGTGCCAGCAGCCGGAGGTCGGTGTCAGTCTCTCATTCCCGTGGCTACACCTTC
TRBV9,TRBJ2-7,TRBD2,once,CASSVADRAGDYEQYF,TGTGCCAGCAGCGTAGCCGACCGGGCGGGAGACTACGAGCAGTACTTC
TRBV20-1,TRBJ2-1,NA,NA,CSANEGNEQFF,TGCAGTGCTAACGAGGGAAATGAGCAGTTCTTC
TRBV4-1,TRBJ2-5,TRBD1,NA,CASSHPTGTGTETQYF,TGCGCCAGCAGCCATCCGACCGGGACAGGGACCGAGACCCAGTACTTC
TRBV5-6,TRBJ1-4,NA,NA,CASSLKQGSEKLFF,TGTGCCAGCAGCTTAAAACAGGGCAGCGAAAAACTGTTTTTT
TRBV5-4,TRBJ2-5,TRBD2,once,CASRPPSGSYETQYF,TGTGCCAGCAGACCGCCTAGCGGGAGTTACGAGACCCAGTACTTC
TRBV7-2,TRBJ2-7,TRBD2,NA,CASTSSGGGYEQYF,TGTGCCAGCACTTCTTCGGGGGGAGGCTACGAGCAGTACTTC
TRBV6-5,TRBJ1-6,NA,NA,CASSYAPGSPLHF,TGTGCCAGCAGTTATGCTCCAGGGTCACCCCTCCACTTT
TRBV2,TRBJ1-2,NA,NA,CASRFEQSTNYGYTF,TGTGCCAGCAGATTTGAACAGTCTACTAACTATGGCTACACCTTC
TRBV5-6,TRBJ2-2,TRBD1,NA,CASSLQDRSSGELFF,TGTGCCAGCAGCTTGCAGGACAGGTCGTCCGGGGAGCTGTTTTTT
TRBV6-5,TRBJ1-1,NA,NA,CASSFQGWNTEAFF,TGTGCCAGCAGTTTTCAGGGCTGGAACACTGAAGCTTTCTTT
TRBV4-1,TRBJ2-7,TRBD2,once,CASSHLIRTSGRPSYEQYF,TGCGCCAGCAGCCATCTAATTCGGACTAGCGGGAGGCCCTCCTACGAGCAGTACTTC
TRBV16,TRBJ1-1,NA,NA,CASSPLGTVEAFF,TGTGCCAGCTCTCCTTTGGGCACAGTTGAAGCTTTCTTT
TRBV5-1,TRBJ1-1,NA,few,CASSFGDGKTGAFF,TGCGCCAGCAGCTTCGGAGACGGCAAAACCGGAGCTTTCTTT
TRBV29-1,TRBJ2-2,TRBD1,once,CSGDRGTGELFF,TGCAGCGGAGACAGGGGGACCGGGGAGCTGTTTTTT
TRBV12-5,TRBJ1-2,NA,once,CASGLITDGYTF,TGTGCTAGTGGTTTGATTACGGATGGCTACACCTTC
TRBV5-1,TRBJ1-4,TRBD1,NA,CASGRQGEGKLFF,TGCGCCAGCGGACGACAGGGAGAGGGAAAACTGTTTTTT
TRBV6-1,TRBJ1-2,TRBD1,NA,CASREPGQGYGYTF,TGTGCCAGCAGAGAACCGGGACAGGGGTATGGCTACACCTTC
TRBV5-6,TRBJ2-7,NA,once,CASSLPGDNYEQYF,TGTGCCAGCAGCTTGCCGGGAGATAACTACGAGCAGTACTTC